This T cell receptor beta chain originates from a study of blood T cell repertoires in COVID-19. As for this clone: One end of the junction does not line up with germline, which may come from a read error.

TCRdb keeps only in-frame clones here, not all; method: immunoSEQ multiplex PCR. The sample shows 250,000 to 300,000 clones, approximately 83% of them seen only once. The CDR3 has 13 residues. Germline CDR1 is SSHAT and CDR2 is FNYEAQ (reference sequence). Sequencing was performed on peripheral blood. This sequence was found in a woman aged 70 to 79 with acute or convalescent COVID-19. This sequence joins TRBV7-7 and TRBJ1-5; D uncertain. The CDR3 nucleotides read TGTGCTAGCAGCCCTGGGGAGGATCAGCCCCAGCATTTT. It specifies CASSPGEDQPQHF.